One sample yielded the 32 T cell receptor beta chains listed below, sequenced in a study of early T cells in non-severe SARS-CoV-2 infection. TCRdb re-analysed the 5' RACE reads in MiXCR, keeping a single row per CDR3 protein. The sample includes approximately 50,000 distinct CDR3 sequences, 9% to 15% of them seen just once. The sequencing here drew on whole blood, taken at baseline. These receptors all stem from an adult who was a healthcare worker with PCR-confirmed SARS-CoV-2 infection or an uninfected control (not recorded which).

This clonotype was seen a handful of times. The chain combines TRBV28 with TRBJ2-4, with D perhaps TRBD1 (6 bases). From germline, CDR1 is MDHEN and CDR2 SYDVKM. V was clipped by 4 bases and J by 9 bases, with 22 bases between them. The CDR3 covers 16 residues. CDR3 coding DNA: TGTGCCAGCAGTTATGACGTTGAGGGGGTATCCCCCATTCAGTACTTC. Amino acid sequence: CASSYDVEGVSPIQYF.

This clonotype was detected only a few times. The J gene is TRBJ2-2, the V gene TRBV12-3 or TRBV12-4, with D possibly being TRBD1 (6 bases). The V end was cut by 6 bases, the J end by 5 bases, with 13 bases between. This CDR3 is built from 14 residues. This chain's CDR3 is CASRYRESTGELFF. DNA of the CDR3: TGTGCCAGCAGGTACAGGGAAAGTACCGGGGAGCTGTTTTTT.

This clonotype has more than one count but fewer than ten. V is TRBV18 and J is TRBJ2-1; no firm D call. The CDR3 loop spans 15 amino acids. V lost 6 bases, J lost 3 bases, and 15 bases lay in between. From germline, CDR1 is KGHSH and CDR2 LQKENI. The CDR3 sequence is CASSPFEGNYNEQFF. In DNA form, the CDR3 reads TGTGCCAGCTCCCCATTTGAAGGGAACTACAATGAGCAGTTCTTC.

There are many counts of this clonotype. The genes are TRBV7-6 and TRBJ2-1; D unresolved. V lost 1 base and J lost 4, with 11 bases in between. This CDR3 has 15 amino acids. Germline values: CDR1 SGHVS, CDR2 FNYEAQ. The CDR3 DNA is TGTGCCAGCAGCTTAGGACCGTCCCAGTACAATGAGCAGTTCTTC. Protein product: CASSLGPSQYNEQFF.

This clonotype was seen a handful of times. The chain uses TRBV18 and TRBJ2-7, with D tentatively TRBD2 (7 bases). CDR1 is KGHSH, CDR2 LQKENI, per germline. V lost 0 bases and J lost 5, with 14 bases in between. The CDR3 has 15 residues. The CDR3, as DNA: TGTGCCAGCTCACCACCGTCTCGGGGGGCGAACGAGCAGTACTTC. Translated: CASSPPSRGANEQYF. The full variable domain, its missing parts supplied by reference TRBV18 and TRBJ2-7, is NAGVMQNPRHLVRRRGQEARLRCSPMKGHSHVYWYRQLPEEGLKFMVYLQKENIIDESGMPKERFSAEFPKEGPSILRIQQVVRGDSAAYFCASSPPSRGANEQYFGPGTRLTVT.

The chain uses TRBV11-2 and TRBJ2-2; D uncertain. With 4 bases removed from V and 6 bases from J, the gap between germline ends came to 15 bases. The CDR3 runs 15 residues. CDR1 and CDR2 (germline): SGHAT, FQNNGV. The CDR3 coding sequence is TGTGCCAGCAGCTCCCAACTGGTCGGTGCCGGGGAGCTGTTTTTT. Encoded protein: CASSSQLVGAGELFF.

This clonotype was counted only a few times. The chain has TRBV7-3 and TRBJ2-2, with 7 bases fitting TRBD2. In germline, CDR1 is SGHTA, CDR2 FQGTGA. Trimming at V came to 5 bases and at J to 0 bases, leaving 3 bases not matched to a gene. This CDR3 spans 15 amino acids. For the CDR3, the DNA is TGTGCCAGCAGCATCGGACTAGCGAACACCGGGGAGCTGTTTTTT. This sequence encodes CASSIGLANTGELFF. Drawing the rest from reference TRBV7-3 and TRBJ2-2, the complete variable domain is GAGVSQTPSNKVTEKGKYVELRCDPISGHTALYWYRQSLGQGPEFLIYFQGTGAADDSGLPNDRFFAVRPEGSVSTLKIQRTERGDSAVYLCASSIGLANTGELFFGEGSRLTVL.

The sample holds many counts of this clonotype. This chain uses TRBV14 with TRBJ1-6; D not certain. V was clipped by 1 base and J by 2 bases, with 6 bases between them. There are 15 residues in the CDR3. Per the germline V gene, CDR1 is SGHDN and CDR2 is FVKESK. The CDR3 DNA follows: TGTGCCAGCAGCCAAGCGGGGACCTATAATTCACCCCTCCACTTT. Translation: CASSQAGTYNSPLHF.

In its sample, this clonotype was seen many times. The rearrangement uses TRBV5-1 and TRBJ1-6, with 11 bases aligning to TRBD1. Germline CDR1 reads SGHRS; CDR2 reads YFSETQ. With 4 bases clipped from V and 6 bases from J, the junction kept 3 bases outside the gene matches. The CDR3 has 15 amino acids. The chain's CDR3 is CASSPDRGRNSPLHF. CDR3 nucleotide sequence: TGCGCCAGCAGCCCGGACAGGGGGCGTAATTCACCCCTCCACTTT.

The chain joins TRBV29-1 to TRBJ2-7; 7 bases line up with TRBD1. Germline assignment: CDR1 SQVTM and CDR2 ANQGSEA. V shed 1 base and J 4 bases; nucleotides not matched to a gene: 4. The CDR3 has 13 amino acids. CDR3 coding DNA: TGCAGCGTTGAAGGGGACAGCTATTACGAGCAGTACTTC. Its protein is CSVEGDSYYEQYF.

This clonotype was picked up a small number of times. J is TRBJ1-1 and V is TRBV4-2; the D is unclear. Germline-derived CDR1 and CDR2 are LGHNA and YNFKEQ. The V end was cut by 4 bases, the J end by 2 bases, with 11 bases between. The CDR3 is made up of 14 amino acids. This CDR3 is CASSPRLLNTEAFF. Written as DNA, the CDR3 is TGTGCCAGCAGCCCCCGTCTTCTTAACACTGAAGCTTTCTTT.

There are many counts of this clonotype. The rearrangement links TRBV28 to TRBJ1-3, with D possibly matching TRBD1 (5 bases). The CDR3 extends over 13 amino acids. The germline CDR1 and CDR2 sequences are MDHEN and SYDVKM. Trimming pared 7 bases from V and 2 bases from J, leaving 9 bases between. The CDR3 spells CASKDSAGNTIYF. CDR3 in DNA: TGTGCCAGCAAAGACAGCGCTGGAAACACCATATATTTT.

The sample holds a few counts of this clonotype. This chain links TRBV6-2 or TRBV6-3 with TRBJ2-1; 7 positions agree with TRBD2. V was clipped by 2 bases and J by 7 bases; unmatched bases: 8. Germline assignment: CDR1 MNHEY and CDR2 SVGEGT. The CDR3 sequence is 15 residues long. The CDR3 DNA reads TGTGCCAGCAGTTACGGCCTAGCGGTGGGAAATGAGCAGTTCTTC. It encodes CASSYGLAVGNEQFF.

The table lists this clonotype with a few counts. The rearrangement uses TRBV29-1 and TRBJ2-6, with a weak D call TRBD1 (5 bases). The CDR3 runs to 16 residues. V dropped 3 bases and J dropped 0 bases, with 12 bases sitting between them. The germline V gene has CDR1 SQVTM and CDR2 ANQGSEA. The CDR3 spells CSVEGRDFSGANVLTF. The CDR3 DNA is TGCAGCGTTGAGGGCAGGGATTTCTCTGGGGCCAACGTCCTGACTTTC. The full variable domain, with the rest looked up from reference TRBV29-1 and TRBJ2-6, is SAVISQKPSRDICQRGTSLTIQCQVDSQVTMMFWYRQQPGQSLTLIATANQGSEATYESGFVIDKFPISRPNLTFSTLTVSNMSPEDSSIYLCSVEGRDFSGANVLTFGAGSRLTVL.

The table lists this clonotype with a few counts. This chain uses TRBV29-1 with TRBJ2-7, with TRBD2 as a possible D gene (5 bases). The CDR3 has 14 residues. CDR1 is SQVTM, CDR2 ANQGSEA, per germline. V gave up 5 bases and J gave up 0 bases, with 14 bases separating them. DNA for the CDR3: TGCAGCGTTAGAGGGATACGGACCTCCTACGAGCAGTACTTC. The encoded protein is CSVRGIRTSYEQYF.

This clonotype was seen more than once but under ten times. The V and J genes are TRBV29-1 and TRBJ1-2, with D possibly matching TRBD1 (6 bases). The CDR3 runs 12 residues. The germline V gene has CDR1 SQVTM and CDR2 ANQGSEA. Trimming pared 3 bases from V and 4 bases from J, leaving 9 bases between. This chain's CDR3 is CSVEQQGYGYTF. DNA for the CDR3: TGCAGCGTTGAGCAACAGGGCTATGGCTACACCTTC.

This clonotype was seen a handful of times. The rearrangement joins TRBV27 to TRBJ2-7, with D tentatively TRBD1 or TRBD2 (5 bases each). The germline V gene has CDR1 MNHEY and CDR2 SMNVEV (reference sequence). The CDR3 is made up of 13 amino acids. The V end was cut by 9 bases, the J end by 1 base, with 13 bases between. The CDR3 region has the DNA TGTGCCAGTAACCGGGACGGATCCTACGAGCAGTACTTC. Translated: CASNRDGSYEQYF.

This clonotype is judged medium-sized. The rearrangement uses TRBV7-7 and TRBJ2-5; D remains ambiguous. Deletions cut 1 base from V and 3 bases from J, with 6 bases between. CDR1 is SSHAT, CDR2 FNYEAQ, per germline (reference sequence). This CDR3 comprises 13 residues. Here the CDR3 reads CASSLEREETQYF. CDR3 DNA sequence: TGTGCCAGCAGCTTAGAAAGGGAAGAGACCCAGTACTTC.

This clonotype was seen many times. This chain uses TRBV28 with TRBJ1-1; 7 bases are a match to TRBD1. The germline V gene encodes CDR1 MDHEN and CDR2 SYDVKM. The CDR3 runs to 13 residues. The V and J ends lost 5 bases and 5 bases, in that order; junction bases with no gene match: 5. The CDR3 loop reads CASSLRTGTEAFF. CDR3 nucleotide sequence: TGTGCCAGCAGTCTTCGGACAGGAACTGAAGCTTTCTTT.

This clonotype turned up a few times. This rearrangement joins TRBV6-5 to TRBJ2-1; 10 positions agree with TRBD1. The CDR3 totals 15 residues. Per germline, CDR1 MNHEY and CDR2 SVGAGI. V lost 6 bases and J lost 6; bases outside the gene matches: 8. The CDR3 region is CASSRGTGDLNEQFF. CDR3 sequence (DNA): TGTGCCAGCAGCCGCGGGACAGGGGATCTCAATGAGCAGTTCTTC.

This clonotype occurred many times. The V gene is TRBV12-3 or TRBV12-4, the J gene TRBJ2-3; 10 nucleotides agree with TRBD2. The CDR3 runs to 15 residues. V lost 2 bases, J lost 6 bases, and 5 bases stayed unmatched. This chain's CDR3 is CASSLRVSGRDTQYF. The CDR3 coding sequence is TGTGCCAGCAGTTTAAGGGTTAGCGGGAGGGATACGCAGTATTTT.

There are a few counts of this clonotype. Here the CDR3 DNA reads TGCAGTGAGAGCGGGCGTAACAATGAGCAGTTCTTC. Encoded protein: CSESGRNNEQFF. The J gene is TRBJ2-1, the V gene TRBV20-1, with D possibly matching TRBD2 (6 bases). Trimming took off 7 bases at V and 5 bases at J, with 12 bases between the two ends. Looked up from germline, CDR1 is DFQATT and CDR2 is SNEGSKA (reference sequence). The CDR3 is made up of 12 amino acids.

There are a few counts of this clonotype. The chain recombines TRBV7-3 with TRBJ2-2; 11 bases align to TRBD2. This CDR3 region has 15 residues. J was trimmed by 6 bases and V by 5 bases; bases with no gene match: 5. The germline CDR1 and CDR2 sequences are SGHTA and FQGTGA. The CDR3 DNA is TGTGCCAGCAGCATCCGTAGCGGGAGGGCCGGGGAGCTGTTTTTT. Translating gives CASSIRSGRAGELFF.

This clonotype was detected a few times. The chain uses TRBV5-1 and TRBJ1-4; D ambiguous. Deletions cut 2 bases from V and 0 bases from J, with 8 bases between. The CDR3 contains 15 residues. The germline V gene encodes CDR1 SGHRS and CDR2 YFSETQ. The CDR3 reads CASSLGYATNEKLFF. Written as DNA, the CDR3 is TGCGCCAGCAGCTTAGGATATGCAACTAATGAAAAACTGTTTTTT.

The chain joins TRBV10-2 to TRBJ1-1; 7 nucleotides align to TRBD1. The CDR3 has 15 amino acids. The trim removed 6 bases at V and 4 bases at J, leaving 11 bases unmatched. Per germline, CDR1 WSHSY and CDR2 SAAADI. Here the CDR3 reads CASRNMQGGTTEAFF. DNA for the CDR3: TGCGCCAGCAGGAACATGCAGGGGGGGACCACTGAAGCTTTCTTT.

In this sample, this clonotype turned up a few times. This rearrangement joins TRBV7-9 to TRBJ2-3; 14 bases match TRBD2. The length of the CDR3 is 16 residues. V shed 5 bases, J shed 3 bases, and the junction held 4 bases outside the gene matches. Germline CDR1 and CDR2: SEHNR and FQNEAQ (reference sequence). The chain's CDR3 is CASSPGLAGETDTQYF. The CDR3 bases are TGTGCCAGCAGCCCGGGACTAGCGGGAGAGACAGATACGCAGTATTTT.

The CDR3 DNA follows: TGTGCCAGCAGTTACGTACAGGGGATAGATGAGCAGTTCTTC. Amino acid sequence: CASSYVQGIDEQFF. The V gene is TRBV6-6, the J gene TRBJ2-1, with 7 bases that match TRBD1. Germline V gene data show CDR1 as MNHNY and CDR2 as SVGAGI (reference sequence). CDR3 length equals 14 residues. V was pared by 2 bases and J by 8 bases, with 6 bases of the junction left unmatched.

The chain employs TRBV15 and TRBJ2-2; D perhaps matches TRBD2 (5 bases). Trimming took 4 bases from V and 5 from J, leaving 11 bases between them. The CDR3 spans 14 residues. Germline V gene data show CDR1 as LNHNV and CDR2 as YYDKDF (reference sequence). The CDR3 sequence is CATSTGSETGELFF. The CDR3 DNA reads TGTGCCACCAGCACCGGTAGCGAGACCGGGGAGCTGTTTTTT.

This clonotype was seen a handful of times. This rearrangement joins TRBV20-1 to TRBJ1-4, with 7 bases fitting TRBD1. Trimming took 0 bases from V and 8 from J; bases not matched to a gene: 6. Per the germline V gene, CDR1 is DFQATT and CDR2 is SNEGSKA (reference sequence). The CDR3 sequence is 14 residues long. CDR3 region: CSARDSQGGEKLFF. In DNA, the CDR3 is TGCAGTGCTAGAGATTCTCAGGGGGGCGAAAAACTGTTTTTT.

The chain carries TRBV12-2 and TRBJ2-3; the table's TRBD1 call for D was not verified on the DNA. TRBV12-2 is labeled a pseudogene. The CDR3 contains 15 residues. As DNA, the CDR3 is TGTGCAAGTCGCTTAGTCGACAGGGGGAAGGGGACGCAGTATTTT. It encodes CASRLVDRGKGTQYF.

This clonotype was seen a handful of times. The chain uses TRBV20-1 and TRBJ2-1, with D possibly TRBD2 on 6 matching bases. CDR3 length: 14 amino acids. The V and J ends lost 5 bases and 1 base respectively, with 12 bases between them. Per germline, CDR1 DFQATT and CDR2 SNEGSKA (reference sequence). The DNA of the CDR3 is TGCAGTGCTGGGAGACTAGTTTCCTACAATGAGCAGTTCTTC. It is translated as CSAGRLVSYNEQFF.

This clonotype was detected only a few times. This sequence joins TRBV10-1 and TRBJ1-5, with no clear D. The CDR3 totals 15 residues. Germline CDR1 is WNHNN and CDR2 is SYGVQD (reference sequence). V shed 2 bases and J shed 1 base, with 9 bases lying between them. CDR3 bases: TGCGCCAGCAGTGAGAGGTCAGCCAGCAATCAGCCCCAGCATTTT. Translating gives CASSERSASNQPQHF.